The present TCR beta chain was sequenced within a study of cytomegalovirus exposure and HLA in healthy donors. Study results and caveats: Immune exposure information available was restricted to CMV serostatus.

For this clone: No antigen is known for it.

The PCR had 60 Vbeta and 13 Jbeta primers. Some clones are missing from TCRdb's copy, which holds only in-frame ones; the method was immunoSEQ multiplex PCR. Here the sample spans 150,000 to 180,000 clones, 60% to 85% being singletons. Germline V gives CDR1 SGHVS, CDR2 FQNEAQ. V was clipped by 4 bases and J by 5 bases; unmatched bases: 9. CDR3 length: 16 amino acids. Donors had nominal health at sampling but likely had unrecorded immune exposures. The sequence was collected from a woman in her forties in good health and CMV-seronegative. The chain employs TRBV7-8 and TRBJ2-2; 8 positions match TRBD1. Sequencing was done on a sample of PBMCs. CDR3: CASSSGQERRTGELFF. CDR3 coding DNA: TGTGCCAGCAGCTCGGGACAGGAAAGAAGAACCGGGGAGCTGTTTTTT.